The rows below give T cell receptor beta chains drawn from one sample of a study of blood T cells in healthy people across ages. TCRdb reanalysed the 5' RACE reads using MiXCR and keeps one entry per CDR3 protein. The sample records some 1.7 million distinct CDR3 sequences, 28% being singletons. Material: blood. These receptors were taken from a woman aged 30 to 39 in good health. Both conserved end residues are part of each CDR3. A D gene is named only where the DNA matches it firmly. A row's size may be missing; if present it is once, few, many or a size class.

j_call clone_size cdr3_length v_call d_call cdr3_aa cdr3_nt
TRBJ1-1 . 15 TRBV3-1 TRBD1 CASSQADRKNTEAFF TGTGCCAGCAGCCAAGCGGACAGGAAGAACACTGAAGCTTTCTTT
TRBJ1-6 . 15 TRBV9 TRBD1 CASSATGTDNSPLHF TGTGCCAGCAGCGCGACCGGGACAGATAATTCACCCCTCCACTTT
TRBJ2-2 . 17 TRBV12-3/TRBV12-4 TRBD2 CASKPLAGVANTGELFF TGTGCCAGCAAACCCCTAGCGGGGGTGGCGAACACCGGGGAGCTGTTTTTT
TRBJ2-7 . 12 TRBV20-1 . CSARTELYEQYF TGCAGTGCTAGAACCGAACTTTACGAGCAGTACTTC
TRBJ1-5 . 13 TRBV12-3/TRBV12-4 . CASSSDITQPQHF TGTGCCAGCAGTTCGGACATTACTCAGCCCCAGCATTTT
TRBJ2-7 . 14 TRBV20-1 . CSARRTDRSYEQYF TGCAGTGCTAGGCGGACCGATAGGTCCTACGAGCAGTACTTC
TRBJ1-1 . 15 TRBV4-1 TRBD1 CASSQQGPPDAEAFF TGCGCCAGCAGTCAACAGGGGCCTCCCGACGCTGAAGCTTTCTTT
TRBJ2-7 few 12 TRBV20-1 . CSATVGTYERYF TGCAGTGCCACAGTGGGGACCTACGAGCGGTACTTC
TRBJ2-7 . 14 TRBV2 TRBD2 CASAKTSQNYEQYF TGTGCCAGCGCTAAGACTAGCCAAAATTACGAGCAGTACTTC
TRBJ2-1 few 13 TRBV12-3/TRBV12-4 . CASSPLSGNEQFF TGTGCCAGCAGTCCCCTGTCAGGCAATGAGCAGTTCTTC
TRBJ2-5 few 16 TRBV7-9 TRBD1 CASSADRGAGQETQYF TGTGCCAGCAGCGCCGACAGGGGAGCAGGTCAAGAGACCCAGTACTTC
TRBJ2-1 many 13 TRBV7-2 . CASSLVDGNEQFF TGTGCCAGCAGCTTAGTTGACGGCAATGAGCAGTTCTTC
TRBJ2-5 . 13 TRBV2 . CASREPPGETQYF TGTGCCAGCAGAGAACCGCCGGGAGAGACCCAGTACTTC
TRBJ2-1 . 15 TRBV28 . CASTPGSEPYNEQFF TGTGCCAGCACCCCTGGGTCAGAGCCCTACAATGAGCAGTTCTTC
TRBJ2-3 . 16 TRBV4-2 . CASSQDRGAGTDTQYF TGCGCCAGCAGCCAAGATCGAGGGGCTGGCACAGATACGCAGTATTTT
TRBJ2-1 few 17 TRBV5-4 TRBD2 CASSLGGGSGRRNEQFF TGTGCCAGCAGCTTGGGGGGCGGTAGCGGGAGGAGGAATGAGCAGTTCTTC
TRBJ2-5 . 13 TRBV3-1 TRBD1 CASSRQGVETQYF TGTGCCAGCAGCCGTCAGGGGGTGGAGACCCAGTACTTC
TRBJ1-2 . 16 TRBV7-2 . CASSTSTKGQNYGYTF TGTGCCAGCAGCACGAGCACGAAAGGACAGAACTATGGCTACACCTTC
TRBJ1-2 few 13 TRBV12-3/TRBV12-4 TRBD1 CASSSIDRGGHTF TGTGCCAGCAGCTCAATCGACAGGGGTGGGCACACCTTC
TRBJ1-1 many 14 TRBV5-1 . CASSGIGTGTEAFF TGCGCCAGCAGCGGTATAGGAACGGGGACTGAAGCTTTCTTT
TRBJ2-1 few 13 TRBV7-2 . CASSLQEFNEQFF TGTGCCAGCAGCCTACAGGAATTCAATGAGCAGTTCTTC
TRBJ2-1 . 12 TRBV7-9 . CASRVPYNEQFF TGTGCCAGCAGGGTCCCTTACAATGAGCAGTTCTTC
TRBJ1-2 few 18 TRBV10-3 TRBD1 CAVSEIGTGGRTNYGYTF TGTGCCGTCAGTGAGATCGGGACAGGGGGCAGAACTAACTATGGCTACACCTTC
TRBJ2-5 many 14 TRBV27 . CARPTRRVQETQYF TGTGCCAGGCCGACAAGACGGGTCCAAGAGACCCAGTACTTC
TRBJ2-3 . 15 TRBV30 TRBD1 CAWSPNRGGTDTQYF TGTGCCTGGAGTCCTAACAGGGGGGGCACAGATACGCAGTATTTT
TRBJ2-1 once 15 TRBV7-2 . CAISPGLPSYNEQFF TGTGCCATCAGCCCTGGGCTTCCGTCCTACAATGAGCAGTTCTTC
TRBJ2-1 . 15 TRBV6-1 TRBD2 CASSLPGLAASEQFF TGTGCCAGCAGTCTGCCCGGACTAGCGGCCAGTGAGCAGTTCTTC
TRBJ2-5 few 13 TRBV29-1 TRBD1 CSARRQGQETQYF TGCAGCGCTAGGCGACAGGGCCAAGAGACCCAGTACTTC
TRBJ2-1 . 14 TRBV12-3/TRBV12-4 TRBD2 CASNYGTMYNEQFF TGTGCCAGCAACTACGGGACTATGTACAATGAGCAGTTCTTC
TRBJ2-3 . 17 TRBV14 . CASSPEWRSSSTDTQYF TGTGCCAGCAGCCCGGAGTGGCGGAGTTCTAGCACAGATACGCAGTATTTT
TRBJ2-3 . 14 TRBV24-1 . CATSGQADRDTQYF TGTGCCACCAGTGGACAGGCCGACCGAGATACGCAGTATTTT
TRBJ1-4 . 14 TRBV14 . CASSQWGVDEKLFF TGTGCCAGCAGCCAGTGGGGAGTTGATGAAAAACTGTTTTTT